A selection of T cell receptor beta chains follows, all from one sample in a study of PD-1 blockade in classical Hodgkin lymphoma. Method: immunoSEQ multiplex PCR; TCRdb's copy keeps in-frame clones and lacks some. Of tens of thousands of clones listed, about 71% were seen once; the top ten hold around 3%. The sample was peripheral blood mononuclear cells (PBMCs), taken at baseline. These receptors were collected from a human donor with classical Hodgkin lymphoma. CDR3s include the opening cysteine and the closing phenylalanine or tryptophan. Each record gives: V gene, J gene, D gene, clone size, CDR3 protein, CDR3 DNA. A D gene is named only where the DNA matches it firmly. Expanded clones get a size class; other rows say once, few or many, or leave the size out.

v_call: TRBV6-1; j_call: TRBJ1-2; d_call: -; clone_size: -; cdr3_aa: CASSEFKRGANYGYTF; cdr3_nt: TGTGCCAGCAGTGAATTTAAAAGGGGTGCTAACTATGGCTACACCTTC
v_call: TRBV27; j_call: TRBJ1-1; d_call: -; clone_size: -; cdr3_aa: CARSVQAPNTEAFF; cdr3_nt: TGTGCCAGATCAGTGCAGGCCCCGAACACTGAAGCTTTCTTT
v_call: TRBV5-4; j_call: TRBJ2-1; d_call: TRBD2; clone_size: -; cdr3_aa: CASSRGLAGGPGSYNEQFF; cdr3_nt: TGTGCCAGCAGTCGTGGACTAGCGGGGGGGCCGGGGTCCTACAATGAGCAGTTCTTC
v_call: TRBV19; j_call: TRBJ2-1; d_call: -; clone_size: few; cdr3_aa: CASSIVTIGNEQFF; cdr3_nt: TGTGCCAGTAGTATAGTAACCATAGGAAATGAGCAGTTCTTC
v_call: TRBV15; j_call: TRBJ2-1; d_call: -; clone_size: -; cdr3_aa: CATSREEYNEQFF; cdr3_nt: TGTGCCACCAGCAGAGAGGAATACAATGAGCAGTTCTTC
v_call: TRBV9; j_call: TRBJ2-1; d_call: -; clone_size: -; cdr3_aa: CASSLEGGSYNEQFF; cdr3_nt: TGTGCCAGCAGCCTAGAGGGGGGCAGCTACAATGAGCAGTTCTTC
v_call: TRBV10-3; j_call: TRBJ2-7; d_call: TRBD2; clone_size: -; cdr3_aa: CAISVGEGNEQYF; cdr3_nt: TGTGCCATCAGTGTTGGGGAGGGAAACGAGCAGTACTTC
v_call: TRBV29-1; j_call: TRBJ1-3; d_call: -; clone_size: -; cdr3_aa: CSADGTQGNTIYF; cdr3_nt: TGCAGCGCCGATGGGACACAAGGAAACACCATATATTTT
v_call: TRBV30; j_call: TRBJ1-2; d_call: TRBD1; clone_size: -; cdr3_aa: CAWRTGDGYTF; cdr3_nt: TGTGCCTGGCGGACAGGGGATGGCTACACCTTC
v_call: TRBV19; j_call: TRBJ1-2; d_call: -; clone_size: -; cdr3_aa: CASSISPWALGYTF; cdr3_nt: TGTGCCAGTAGTATATCCCCTTGGGCCCTTGGCTACACCTTC